The source of this TCR beta chain is a study of blood T cell repertoires in COVID-19. Across the whole study: Italy, Spain and the United States were the sources of the convalescent and acute COVID-19 samples. The analysed material was cDNA or gDNA that came from T cells, B-cell-depleted T cells, or PBMCs.

As originally analysed: Amplifying reference gene primers gave estimates of nucleated cell counts. The protocol was immunoSEQ multiplex PCR, while the TCRdb copy is restricted to in-frame clones and leaves out a portion. The V and J calls and clone size were taken over from that table, and D and trimming were inferred from the DNA. The data show roughly 80,000 clones, under 80% seen once. This clone has more than one count but fewer than ten. V shed 2 bases and J 6 bases; nucleotides not matched to a gene: 6. The CDR3 is made up of 14 amino acids. CDR1 and CDR2 from the germline V gene are SGHRS and YFSETQ.

This TCR was recovered from a human donor in a cohort sampled during active COVID-19. The sample consisted of peripheral blood. J is TRBJ1-2 and V is TRBV5-1, with 8 nucleotides matching TRBD1. The CDR3 DNA is TGCGCCAGCAGCTTCCAGGGGGCGGAGGATGGCTACACCTTC. This codes for CASSFQGAEDGYTF.